This TCR beta chain was obtained from a study of cytomegalovirus exposure and HLA in healthy donors. Overall study findings and caveats: Later findings reportedly placed an Asian-associated ancestry cluster below the approximately 670-donor mean for N-insertions.

Regarding this clone: Its antigen remains unidentified.

The PCR had 60 Vbeta and 13 Jbeta primers. Profiling relied on immunoSEQ multiplex PCR, and the TCRdb table lists in-frame clones only, not all of them. Found here are about 160,000 clones, 75% to 85% of them singletons; the top ten hold 1.5% to 2%. The source is a woman between 18 and 29 years old in good health and CMV-seronegative. Sequencing input: PBMCs.

CDR3 residues: CASSSTGLELFF. Here the CDR3 DNA reads TGTGCCAGCAGCTCAACAGGGTTGGAGCTGTTTTTT. The chain uses TRBV11-2 and TRBJ2-2; a weak D match, TRBD1 (6 bases). Germline V CDR1 and CDR2: SGHAT, FQNNGV. V was clipped by 4 bases and J by 10 bases, with 10 bases between them. The CDR3 length is 12 residues.